What follows describes a single TCR beta chain. This specimen belongs to a study of sequential checkpoint blockade in melanoma. On the study more broadly: Matched biopsies came pretreatment and at week 13 for some 22 patients.

CDR1 is LNHDA and CDR2 is SQIVND in the germline V gene (reference sequence). The CDR3 contains 14 residues. Between the trimmed V and J ends, which lost 5 bases and 0 bases, there was a span of 10 bases. The repertoire was sequenced with immunoSEQ multiplex PCR; TCRdb's copy has only in-frame clones and lacks some. This sample has roughly 3,700 clones, with approximately 22% found just once. Treatment described: randomized to nivolumab then ipilimumab (arm A) or the reverse (arm B). The V gene is TRBV19, the J gene TRBJ1-1; tentatively, D is TRBD1 (5 bases). This clonotype originated in a human donor with melanoma. The source material was tumor tissue (inferred from file names), sampled from a patient given nivolumab and ipilimumab in sequence. The CDR3 bases are TGTGCCAGTAGTCCAGGGTTCATGAACACTGAAGCTTTCTTT. As protein: CASSPGFMNTEAFF.